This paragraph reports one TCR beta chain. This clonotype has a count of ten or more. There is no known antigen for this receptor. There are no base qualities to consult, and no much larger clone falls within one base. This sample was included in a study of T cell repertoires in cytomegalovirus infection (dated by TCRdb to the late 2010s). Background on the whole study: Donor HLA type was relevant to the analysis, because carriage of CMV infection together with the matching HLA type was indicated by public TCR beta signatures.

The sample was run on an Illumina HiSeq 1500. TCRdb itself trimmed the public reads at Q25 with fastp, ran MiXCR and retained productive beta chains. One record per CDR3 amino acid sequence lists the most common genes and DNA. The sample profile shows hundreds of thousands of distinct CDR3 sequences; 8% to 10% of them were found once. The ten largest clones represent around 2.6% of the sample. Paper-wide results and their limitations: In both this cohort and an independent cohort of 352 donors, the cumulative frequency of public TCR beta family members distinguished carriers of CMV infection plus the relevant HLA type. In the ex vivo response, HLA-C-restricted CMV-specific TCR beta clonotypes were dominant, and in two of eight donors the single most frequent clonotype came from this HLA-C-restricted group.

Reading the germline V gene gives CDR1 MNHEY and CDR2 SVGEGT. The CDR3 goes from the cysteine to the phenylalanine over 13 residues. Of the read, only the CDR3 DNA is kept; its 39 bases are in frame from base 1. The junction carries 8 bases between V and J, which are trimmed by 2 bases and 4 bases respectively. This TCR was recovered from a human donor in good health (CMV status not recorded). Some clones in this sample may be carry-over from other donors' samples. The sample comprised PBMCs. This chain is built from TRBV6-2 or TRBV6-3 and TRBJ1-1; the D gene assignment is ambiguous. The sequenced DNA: TGTGCCAGCAGTTACCCCACGGCCACTGAAGCTTTCTTT. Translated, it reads CASSYPTATEAFF.